This TCR beta chain was sequenced in a study of spatial heterogeneity in lung cancer. General observations from the study: There were more appearances of ubiquitous expanded tumor TCRs in blood at resection than at follow-up.

Individually, TCR cDNA molecules were each labelled with a unique molecular identifier. One entry per CDR3 protein results from TCRdb running MiXCR on the 5' RACE reads. The table includes 36,000 or so distinct CDR3 sequences, around 5.2% detected once. In this sample, this clonotype turned up many times. Its specificity is not known. The time point: sample taken at primary tumor resection. Whole RNA, isolated from tumor, nontumor lung or frozen PBMC, was sequenced without prior sorting. Trimming took off 2 bases at V and 5 bases at J, with 9 bases between the two ends. The germline gives CDR1 MDHEN, CDR2 SYDVKM. The CDR3 contains 13 residues.

The material was PBMCs, obtained at surgery. This chain joins TRBV28 and TRBJ2-5; D tentatively fits TRBD1 or TRBD2 (7 bases each). This TCR was recovered from a female donor with early-stage non-small cell lung cancer. CDR3 sequence: CASSLQGGETQYF. CDR3 sequence (DNA): TGTGCCAGCAGTTTACAGGGGGGGGAGACCCAGTACTTC.